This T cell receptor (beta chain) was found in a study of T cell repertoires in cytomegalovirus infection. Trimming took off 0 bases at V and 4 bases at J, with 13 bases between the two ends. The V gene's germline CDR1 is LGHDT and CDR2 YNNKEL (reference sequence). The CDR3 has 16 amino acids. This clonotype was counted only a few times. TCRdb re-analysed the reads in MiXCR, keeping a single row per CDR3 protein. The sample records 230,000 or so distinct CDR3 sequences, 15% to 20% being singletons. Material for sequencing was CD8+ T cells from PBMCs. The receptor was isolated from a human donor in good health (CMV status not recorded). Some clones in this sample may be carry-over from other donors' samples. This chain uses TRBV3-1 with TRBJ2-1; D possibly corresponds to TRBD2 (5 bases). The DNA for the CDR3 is TGTGCCAGCAGCCAAGACTCAAGGACTGATTACAATGAGCAGTTCTTC. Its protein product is CASSQDSRTDYNEQFF.